This T cell receptor (beta chain) was recovered during a study of identifying expanded T cells in peripheral blood (dated by TCRdb to about 2019). About the study as a whole: Separate aliquots of the same genomic DNA pool were sequenced to produce technical replicates, and four replicates were compared in pairs.

Details on this clone: The target of this receptor is not known. No base quality values were provided; no much bigger clone lies one nucleotide off.

TCRbeta CDR3 regions were profiled with the immunoSEQ Assay using bias-controlled multiplex PCR amplification of genomic DNA. The study's own analysis went as follows. To quantify the absolute abundance of each unique TCRbeta CDR3 region, the sequences were collapsed and filtered. Differential abundance was assessed using a binomial (Fisher-equivalent) model and a beta-binomial model in which time-dependent variance fitted from healthy donors was added. Any clone with fewer than 5 combined templates was excluded, and a clone was called differentially abundant if its Benjamini-Hochberg FDR was below 0.01. Using the form v = (b*log(k)+a)^2, the beta-binomial variance was modeled as a function of the total template count across the two samples. Drawn from immuneACCESS, this table holds only the in-frame rearrangements with V and J called that TCRdb kept. Clones are partly lost; checked studies trace under half to an unresolved V gene and leave the rest unexplained. V, J and clone size reflect that table, while D and trimming were determined from the DNA. In this sample the table shows 70,000 to 95,000 clones, 88% of which occur a single time. Of the sample, 3.5% to 4.5% falls within the top ten clones.

During the collection period, no immune events, such as infections, were documented for the healthy donors. Healthy-donor blood repertoires served as a training cohort to calibrate time-dependent variance in a beta-binomial model of T-cell clone differential abundance. The training cohort included around ten healthy donors, of whom 3 were female and 7 were male. The donors were between roughly 25 and 70 years old, with an average age of 43 years. Obtained from a commercial supplier, whole blood was collected from each healthy donor at three time points set about two weeks apart. Genomic DNA was extracted from unsorted whole blood for immunosequencing. Broad study findings and their caveats: Across all healthy donors, variance in clone template counts between approximately two-week samples was found to increase significantly with total template count. The authors expected that over much longer intervals, such as months to years, biological variance in healthy repertoires might increase even further. Approximately 1.2 differentially abundant clones were flagged by the binomial model between technical replicates, whereas about 16 and 19 were flagged over two weeks and four weeks, respectively. Across all healthy-donor time intervals, the beta-binomial model significantly lowered both the number of clones called differentially abundant and the false-positive rate.

Looking up the germline V gene (reference sequence) yields CDR1 GTSNPN and CDR2 SVGIG. The CDR3 spans 12 residues, from the cysteine through the phenylalanine. Only the CDR3 part of the read is kept: 36 bases, read in frame from the first base. V is reduced by 0 bases and J by 6 bases, leaving a spacing of 5 bases between them. The chain uses TRBV30 and TRBJ2-2; a tentative D match to TRBD1 spans 5 bases. This sequence was found in a person aged 18 to 75 in good health. Sequenced material: blood. The CDR3 region has the sequence CAWSVGAGELFF. The nucleotide sequence reads TGTGCCTGGAGTGTAGGGGCCGGGGAGCTGTTTTTT.